The 14 T cell receptor beta chains presented below share a single source sample, sequenced in a study of T cell changes during pregnancy in multiple sclerosis. Sequencing was performed with immunoSEQ multiplex PCR; in TCRdb, only in-frame clones are kept and a portion is missing. The sample includes around 75,000 clones, roughly 90% of them seen just once. Sequencing used peripheral blood, obtained in the first trimester of pregnancy. The receptors stem from a female donor in good health, enrolled as a control in a pregnancy study.

The chain uses TRBV5-1 and TRBJ2-3, with a possible D match to TRBD2 (6 bases). Trimming stripped 0 bases from V and 4 bases from J, with 12 bases between. Germline-derived CDR1 and CDR2 are SGHRS and YFSETQ. The CDR3 has 15 amino acids. CDR3: CASSLALEGPDTQYF. Written as DNA, the CDR3 is TGCGCCAGCAGCTTGGCCTTGGAGGGCCCAGATACGCAGTATTTT. Filled out from reference TRBV5-1 and TRBJ2-3, the complete variable domain reads KAGVTQTPRYLIKTRGQQVTLSCSPISGHRSVSWYQQTPGQGLQFLFEYFSETQRNKGNFPGRFSGRQFSNSRSEMNVSTLELGDSALYLCASSLALEGPDTQYFGPGTRLTVL.

This clone occurred a few times. CDR3 in amino acids: CASSFESGRGAYEQYF. As DNA, the CDR3 is TGTGCCAGCAGCTTTGAGTCGGGACGGGGGGCCTACGAGCAGTACTTC. The chain recombines TRBV7-2 with TRBJ2-7; TRBD2 matches 7 bases. Germline assignment: CDR1 SGHTA and CDR2 FQGNSA. After removal of 3 bases from V and 2 bases from J, the junction contained 10 bases not matched to a gene. CDR3 length equals 16 residues.

This rearrangement joins TRBV6-1 to TRBJ2-3, with a tentative D call TRBD1 (5 bases). Germline-derived CDR1 and CDR2 are MNHNS and SASEGT. The CDR3 has 14 amino acids. Trimming stripped 4 bases from V and 3 bases from J, with 11 bases between. The CDR3 here is CASSGAGRTDTQYF. In DNA form, the CDR3 reads TGTGCCAGCAGTGGGGCAGGGCGGACAGATACGCAGTATTTT.

V usage is TRBV7-7 and J usage is TRBJ2-2, with 9 bases matching TRBD1. The germline V gene encodes CDR1 SSHAT and CDR2 FNYEAQ (reference sequence). The J segment lost 4 bases and the V segment lost 5 bases, leaving 5 bases of the junction unmatched. The CDR3 sequence is 15 residues long. CDR3 DNA sequence: TGTGCCAGCAGCCTTGGGACAGGGATCACCGGGGAGCTGTTTTTT. It codes for CASSLGTGITGELFF.

The chain has TRBV9 and TRBJ2-1, with 9 bases fitting TRBD2. The V and J ends lost 0 bases and 8 bases, in that order; junction bases with no gene match: 6. There are 15 residues in the CDR3. Germline V CDR1 and CDR2: SGDLS, YYNGEE. CDR3: CASSVGTSEIYEQFF. CDR3 bases: TGTGCCAGCAGCGTAGGGACTAGCGAAATCTATGAGCAGTTCTTC.

J is TRBJ2-2 and V is TRBV5-1; D might be TRBD2 (6 bases). The V and J ends lost 0 bases and 8 bases respectively, with 11 bases between them. The CDR3 runs to 14 residues. The germline V gene encodes CDR1 SGHRS and CDR2 YFSETQ. CDR3 coding DNA: TGCGCCAGCAGCTTGGCCGGGGGATTGGGGGAGCTGTTTTTT. Translating it yields CASSLAGGLGELFF.

This chain's CDR3 is CASSLAGLAGASEQYF. CDR3 DNA sequence: TGCGCCAGCAGCTTGGCCGGGCTAGCGGGAGCAAGCGAGCAGTACTTC. The chain is built from TRBV5-1 and TRBJ2-7, with 10 bases fitting TRBD2. J gave up 6 bases and V 0 bases, and 9 bases lay outside the gene matches. The V gene's germline CDR1 is SGHRS and CDR2 YFSETQ. The CDR3 contains 16 residues.

The CDR3 coding sequence is TGTGCCAGCTCGGACAGGGCGTACCAAGAGACCCAGTACTTC. This translates into CASSDRAYQETQYF. The chain recombines TRBV18 with TRBJ2-5, with 8 bases aligning to TRBD1. The ends lost 6 bases at V and 0 bases at J; junction bases unmatched: 3. Germline CDR1 is KGHSH and CDR2 is LQKENI. The CDR3 is made up of 14 amino acids.

The V gene is TRBV19, the J gene TRBJ1-2; 10 nucleotides align to TRBD1. CDR1 and CDR2 from the germline V gene are LNHDA and SQIVND (reference sequence). The CDR3 runs 18 residues. With V trimmed by 8 bases and J by 7 bases, 22 bases remained unmatched. The CDR3 coding sequence is TGTGCCAGTTCGAAAAGCGACAGGGGGCCTCCCCACTTGGGTGGCTACACCTTC. Translating it yields CASSKSDRGPPHLGGYTF.

The J gene is TRBJ2-7, the V gene TRBV9; 9 nucleotides align to TRBD2. CDR3 size: 16 residues. Trimming removed 0 bases from V and 4 bases from J; junction bases left unmatched: 8. Germline-derived CDR1 and CDR2 are SGDLS and YYNGEE. The CDR3 DNA follows: TGTGCCAGCAGCGTAGGGTCGGGACTAGCAGCTTACGAGCAGTACTTC. Amino acid sequence: CASSVGSGLAAYEQYF.

The genes are TRBV7-8 and TRBJ1-5; D unresolved. The V and J ends lost 5 bases and 0 bases respectively, with 11 bases between them. The germline gives CDR1 SGHVS, CDR2 FQNEAQ. The CDR3 spans 15 residues. CDR3 coding DNA: TGTGCCAGCAGCGAAAGACGGAGTAGCAATCAGCCCCAGCATTTT. It codes for CASSERRSSNQPQHF.

V is TRBV28 and J is TRBJ1-2; TRBD1 agrees at 9 bases. Trimming at V came to 7 bases and at J to 6 bases, leaving 3 bases not matched to a gene. Germline values: CDR1 MDHEN, CDR2 SYDVKM. The CDR3 is made up of 12 amino acids. The CDR3 reads CASIQGANGYTF. As DNA, the CDR3 is TGTGCCAGCATACAGGGGGCCAATGGCTACACCTTC.

This rearrangement joins TRBV30 to TRBJ2-1; TRBD2 matches 15 bases. Looked up from germline, CDR1 is GTSNPN and CDR2 is SVGIG (reference sequence). CDR3 size: 15 residues. After removal of 6 bases from V and 10 bases from J, the junction contained 10 bases not matched to a gene. The DNA for the CDR3 is TGTGCCTGCCAGAGGACTAGCGGGGGGGGTACAGAGCAGTTCTTC. Its protein product is CACQRTSGGGTEQFF.

The rearrangement joins TRBV5-6 to TRBJ1-2; 7 positions agree with TRBD1. CDR3 length: 14 amino acids. Germline values: CDR1 SGHDT, CDR2 YYEEEE. Trimming cost V 2 bases and J 1 base; bases outside gene matches: 2. The CDR3 is CASSFGTVNYGYTF. The CDR3 DNA reads TGTGCCAGCAGCTTTGGGACAGTTAACTATGGCTACACCTTC.